The clone carrying this T cell receptor (beta chain) was picked up a small number of times. The sample is drawn from a study of blood T cell repertoires in COVID-19. V dropped 6 bases and J dropped 12 bases, with 15 bases sitting between them. This CDR3 is 12 amino acids long. Germline V gene sequence: CDR1 SEHNR, CDR2 FQNEAQ (reference sequence). Methods used by the authors: Researchers report that nucleated cell counts were estimated from reference gene primer amplification. Some clones are missing from TCRdb's copy, which holds only in-frame ones; the method was immunoSEQ multiplex PCR. The V and J calls and the clone size are those of that table, but D and trimming were determined from the DNA. This sample has around 78,000 clones, with around four fifths found just once.

The V and J genes are TRBV7-9 and TRBJ1-5, with D possibly TRBD1 on 5 matching bases. Sequenced input: peripheral blood. This receptor was identified in a human donor in a cohort sampled during active COVID-19. Here the CDR3 DNA reads TGTGCCAGCAGTGTCCGACAGAAGGGCCAGCATTTT. Protein product: CASSVRQKGQHF.